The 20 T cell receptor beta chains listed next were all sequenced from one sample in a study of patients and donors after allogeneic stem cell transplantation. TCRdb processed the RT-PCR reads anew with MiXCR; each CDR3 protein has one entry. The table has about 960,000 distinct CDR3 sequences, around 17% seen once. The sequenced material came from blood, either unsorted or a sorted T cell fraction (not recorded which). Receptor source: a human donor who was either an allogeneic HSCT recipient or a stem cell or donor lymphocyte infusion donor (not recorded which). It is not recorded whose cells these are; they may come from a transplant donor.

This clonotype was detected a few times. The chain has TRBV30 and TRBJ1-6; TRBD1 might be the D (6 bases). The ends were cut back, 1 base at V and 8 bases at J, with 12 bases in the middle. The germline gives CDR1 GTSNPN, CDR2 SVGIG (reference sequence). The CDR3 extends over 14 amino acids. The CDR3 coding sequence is TGTGCCTGGAGTGAGGGGGTAAGAGATTCACCCCTCCACTTT. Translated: CAWSEGVRDSPLHF.

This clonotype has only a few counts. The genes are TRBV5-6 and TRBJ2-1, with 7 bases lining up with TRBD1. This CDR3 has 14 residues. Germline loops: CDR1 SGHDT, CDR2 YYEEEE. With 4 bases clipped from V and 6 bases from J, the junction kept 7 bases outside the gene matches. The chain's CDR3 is CASSPKTGPNEQFF. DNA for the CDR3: TGTGCCAGCAGCCCGAAGACAGGGCCCAATGAGCAGTTCTTC.

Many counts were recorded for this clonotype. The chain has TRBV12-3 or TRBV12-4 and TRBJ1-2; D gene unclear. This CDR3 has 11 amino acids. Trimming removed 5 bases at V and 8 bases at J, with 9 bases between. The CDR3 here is CASSPPGGYTF. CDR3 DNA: TGTGCCAGCAGTCCTCCAGGAGGCTACACCTTC.

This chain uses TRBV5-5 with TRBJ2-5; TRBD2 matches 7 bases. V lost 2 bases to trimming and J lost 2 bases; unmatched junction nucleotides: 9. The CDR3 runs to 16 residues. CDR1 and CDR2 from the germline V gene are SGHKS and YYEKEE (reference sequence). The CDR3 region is CASSFRWGGDQETQYF. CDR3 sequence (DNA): TGTGCCAGCAGCTTTCGCTGGGGGGGAGATCAAGAGACCCAGTACTTC.

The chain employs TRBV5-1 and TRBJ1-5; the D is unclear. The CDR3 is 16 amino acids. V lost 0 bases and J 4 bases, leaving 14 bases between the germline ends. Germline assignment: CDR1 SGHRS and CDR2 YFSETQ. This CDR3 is CASSLDGITGNQPQHF. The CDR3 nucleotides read TGCGCCAGCAGCTTGGATGGGATTACGGGGAATCAGCCCCAGCATTTT.

The CDR3 is CASSQDPGALDTQYF. CDR3 nucleotide sequence: TGCGCCAGCAGCCAAGATCCAGGGGCCCTAGATACGCAGTATTTT. The chain is built from TRBV4-3 and TRBJ2-3, with D possibly being TRBD1 (6 bases). In germline, CDR1 is LGHNA, CDR2 YSLEER. The CDR3 is 15 residues long. V gave up 0 bases and J gave up 5 bases, with 12 bases separating them.

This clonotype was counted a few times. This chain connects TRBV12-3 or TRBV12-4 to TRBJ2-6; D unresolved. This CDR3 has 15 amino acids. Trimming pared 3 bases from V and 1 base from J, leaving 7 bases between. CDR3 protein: CASSFLWSGANVLTF. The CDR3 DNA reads TGTGCCAGCAGTTTCTTGTGGTCTGGGGCCAACGTCCTGACTTTC.

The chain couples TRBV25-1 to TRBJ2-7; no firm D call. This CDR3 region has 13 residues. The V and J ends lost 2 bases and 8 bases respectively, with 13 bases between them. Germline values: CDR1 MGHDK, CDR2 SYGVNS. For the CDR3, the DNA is TGTGCCAGCAGTGAAAATAAAAGAGTAAAGCAGTACTTC. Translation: CASSENKRVKQYF.

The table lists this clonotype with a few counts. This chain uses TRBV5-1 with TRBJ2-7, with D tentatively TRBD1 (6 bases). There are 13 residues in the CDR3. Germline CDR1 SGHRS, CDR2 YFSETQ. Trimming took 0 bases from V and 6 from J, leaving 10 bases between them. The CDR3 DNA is TGCGCCAGCAGCTTGGAGTTACAGGGCGAGCAGTACTTC. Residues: CASSLELQGEQYF.

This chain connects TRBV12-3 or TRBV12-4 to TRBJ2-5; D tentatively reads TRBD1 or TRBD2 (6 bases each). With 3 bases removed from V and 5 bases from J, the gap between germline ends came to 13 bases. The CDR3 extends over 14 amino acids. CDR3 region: CASSFPGAGETQYF. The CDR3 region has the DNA TGTGCCAGCAGTTTTCCGGGGGCAGGGGAGACCCAGTACTTC.

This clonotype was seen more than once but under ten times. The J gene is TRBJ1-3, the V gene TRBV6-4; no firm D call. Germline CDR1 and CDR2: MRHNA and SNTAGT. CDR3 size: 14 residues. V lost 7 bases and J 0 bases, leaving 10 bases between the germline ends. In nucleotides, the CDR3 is TGTGCCAGCACCGTGTGGAGCTCTGGAAACACCATATATTTT. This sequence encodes CASTVWSSGNTIYF.

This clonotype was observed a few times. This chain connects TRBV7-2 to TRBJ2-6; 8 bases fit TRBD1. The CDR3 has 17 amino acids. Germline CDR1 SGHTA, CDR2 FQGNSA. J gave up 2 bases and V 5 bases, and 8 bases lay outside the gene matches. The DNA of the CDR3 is TGTGCCAGCAGCCTGGACAGGGTACGGACTGGGGCCAACGTCCTGACTTTC. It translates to CASSLDRVRTGANVLTF.

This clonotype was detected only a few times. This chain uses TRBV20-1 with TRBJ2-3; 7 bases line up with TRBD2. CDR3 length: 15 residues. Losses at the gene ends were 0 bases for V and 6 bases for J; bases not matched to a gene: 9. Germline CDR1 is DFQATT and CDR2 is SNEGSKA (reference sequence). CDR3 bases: TGCAGTGCTAGAGATTGGCGGGAGTATAAGGATACGCAGTATTTT. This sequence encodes CSARDWREYKDTQYF.

For the CDR3, the DNA is TGTGCCAGCGAGACAGGGGGTGGCACTGAAGCTTTCTTT. This sequence encodes CASETGGGTEAFF. The chain carries TRBV7-9 and TRBJ1-1; 9 bases are a match to TRBD1. With 8 bases clipped from V and 4 bases from J, the junction kept 5 bases outside the gene matches. Germline values: CDR1 SEHNR, CDR2 FQNEAQ (reference sequence). The CDR3 consists of 13 residues.

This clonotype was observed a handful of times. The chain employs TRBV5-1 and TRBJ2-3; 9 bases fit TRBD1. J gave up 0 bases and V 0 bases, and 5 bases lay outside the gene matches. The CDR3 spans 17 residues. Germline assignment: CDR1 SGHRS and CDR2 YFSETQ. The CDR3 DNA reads TGCGCCAGCAGCTTGGCGGGACAGGGACGTAGCACAGATACGCAGTATTTT. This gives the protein CASSLAGQGRSTDTQYF.

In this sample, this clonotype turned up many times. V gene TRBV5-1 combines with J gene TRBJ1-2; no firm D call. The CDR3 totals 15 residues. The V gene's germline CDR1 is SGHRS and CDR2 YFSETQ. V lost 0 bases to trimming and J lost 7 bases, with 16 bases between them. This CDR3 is CASSLARMGSGGYTF. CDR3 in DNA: TGCGCCAGCAGCTTGGCGCGGATGGGGTCAGGTGGCTACACCTTC.

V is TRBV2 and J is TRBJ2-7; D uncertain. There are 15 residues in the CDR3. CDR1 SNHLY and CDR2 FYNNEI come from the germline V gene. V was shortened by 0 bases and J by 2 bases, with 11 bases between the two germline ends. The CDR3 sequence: CASSEAWRKTYEQYF. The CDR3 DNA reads TGTGCCAGCAGTGAAGCTTGGAGAAAAACCTACGAGCAGTACTTC.

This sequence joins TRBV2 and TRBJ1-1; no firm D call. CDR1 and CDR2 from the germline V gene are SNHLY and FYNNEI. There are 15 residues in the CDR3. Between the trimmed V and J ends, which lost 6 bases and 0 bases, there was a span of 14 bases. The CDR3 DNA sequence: TGTGCCAGCAGGGCTTTCGAGGGTTTGAACACTGAAGCTTTCTTT. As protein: CASRAFEGLNTEAFF. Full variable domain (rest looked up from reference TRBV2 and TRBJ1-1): EPEVTQTPSHQVTQMGQEVILRCVPISNHLYFYWYRQILGQKVEFLVSFYNNEISEKSEIFDDQFSVERPDGSNFTLKIRSTKLEDSAMYFCASRAFEGLNTEAFFGQGTRLTVV.

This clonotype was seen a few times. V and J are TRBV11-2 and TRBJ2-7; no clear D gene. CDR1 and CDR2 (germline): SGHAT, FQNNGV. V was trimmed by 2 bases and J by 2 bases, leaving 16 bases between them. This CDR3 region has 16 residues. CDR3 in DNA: TGTGCCAGCAGCTTATCCCCCATCCCGAAAGCCTACGAGCAGTACTTC. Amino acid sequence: CASSLSPIPKAYEQYF. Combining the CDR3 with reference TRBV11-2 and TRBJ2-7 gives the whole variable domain EAGVAQSPRYKIIEKRQSVAFWCNPISGHATLYWYQQILGQGPKLLIQFQNNGVVDDSQLPKDRFSAERLKGVDSTLKIQPAKLEDSAVYLCASSLSPIPKAYEQYFGPGTRLTVT.

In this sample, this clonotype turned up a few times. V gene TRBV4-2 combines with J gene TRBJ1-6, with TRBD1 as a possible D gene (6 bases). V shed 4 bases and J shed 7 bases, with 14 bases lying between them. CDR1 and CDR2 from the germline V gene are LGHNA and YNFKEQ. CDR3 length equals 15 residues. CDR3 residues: CASSLQGQENSPLHF. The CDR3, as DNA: TGTGCCAGCAGCCTACAGGGCCAGGAAAATTCACCCCTCCACTTT.